What follows are 4 T cell receptor beta chains derived from one specimen sequenced in a study of cytomegalovirus exposure and HLA in healthy donors. The PCR used 60 Vbeta and 13 Jbeta primers. Libraries were prepared by immunoSEQ multiplex PCR; TCRdb keeps only in-frame clonotypes and omits some of them. The table shows roughly 150,000 clones, with around 73% occurring only once. The sample comprised PBMCs. Receptors originate from a male donor in good health and CMV-seronegative.

The chain carries TRBV18 and TRBJ2-1; 12 bases agree with TRBD1. Germline CDR1 reads KGHSH; CDR2 reads LQKENI. The CDR3 extends over 15 amino acids. V trimming: 5 bases; J trimming: 8 bases; junction bases outside the gene matches: 7. CDR3 DNA sequence: TGTGCCAGCTCATTCCGGGACAGGGGGCTCGATGAGCAGTTCTTC. It translates to CASSFRDRGLDEQFF.

This rearrangement joins TRBV5-4 to TRBJ2-5; the match to TRBD1 covers 9 bases. The junction had 6 bases not matched to a gene; V was cut back by 2 bases and J by 4 bases. The CDR3 contains 15 residues. Germline assignment: CDR1 SGHNT and CDR2 YYREEE (reference sequence). The CDR3: CASSLPQGAGETQYF. The CDR3 DNA sequence: TGTGCCAGCAGCTTACCACAGGGGGCGGGAGAGACCCAGTACTTC.

The chain combines TRBV5-6 with TRBJ1-1, with D uncertain. Germline CDR1 is SGHDT and CDR2 is YYEEEE. This CDR3 is built from 15 residues. The ends were cut back, 2 bases at V and 1 base at J, with 12 bases in the middle. Here the CDR3 reads CASSFARRGNTEAFF. In DNA, the CDR3 is TGTGCCAGCAGCTTTGCCAGGCGGGGGAACACTGAAGCTTTCTTT.

This clone has a handful of counts. The chain carries TRBV9 and TRBJ2-3, with TRBD2 matching over 13 bases. CDR3 length: 16 residues. The ends lost 4 bases at V and 4 bases at J; junction bases unmatched: 6. The germline gives CDR1 SGDLS, CDR2 YYNGEE. The CDR3 here is CASSLTSGGMADTQYF. As DNA, the CDR3 is TGTGCCAGCAGCCTGACTAGCGGGGGGATGGCAGATACGCAGTATTTT.